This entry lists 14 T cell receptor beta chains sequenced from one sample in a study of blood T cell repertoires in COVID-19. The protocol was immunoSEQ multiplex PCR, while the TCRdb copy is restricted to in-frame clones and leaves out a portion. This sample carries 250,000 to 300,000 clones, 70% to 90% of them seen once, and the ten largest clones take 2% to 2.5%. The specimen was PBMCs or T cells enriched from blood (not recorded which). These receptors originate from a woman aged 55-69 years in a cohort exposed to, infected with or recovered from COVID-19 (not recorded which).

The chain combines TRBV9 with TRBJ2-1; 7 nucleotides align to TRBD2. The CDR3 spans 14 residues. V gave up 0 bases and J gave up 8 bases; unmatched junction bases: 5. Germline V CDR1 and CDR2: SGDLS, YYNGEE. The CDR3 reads CASSVEGAGYEQFF. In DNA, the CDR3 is TGTGCCAGCAGCGTAGAAGGAGCGGGATATGAGCAGTTCTTC.

CDR3 sequence reads: CASSIRQGRRAFF. The CDR3 DNA sequence: TGTGCCAGTAGTATTCGACAGGGAAGACGAGCTTTCTTT. V is TRBV19 and J is TRBJ1-1; 7 nucleotides match TRBD1. Germline values: CDR1 LNHDA, CDR2 SQIVND (reference sequence). Unmatched junction bases numbered 8, after V lost 3 bases and J lost 10 bases. The CDR3 sequence is 13 residues long. The full variable domain, with the rest looked up from reference TRBV19 and TRBJ1-1, is DGGITQSPKYLFRKEGQNVTLSCEQNLNHDAMYWYRQDPGQGLRLIYYSQIVNDFQKGDIAEGYSVSREKKESFPLTVTSAQKNPTAFYLCASSIRQGRRAFFGQGTRLTVV.

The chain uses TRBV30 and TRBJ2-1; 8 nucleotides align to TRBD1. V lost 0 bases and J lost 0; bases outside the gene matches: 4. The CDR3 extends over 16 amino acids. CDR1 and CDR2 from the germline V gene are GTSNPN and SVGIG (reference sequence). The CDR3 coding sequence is TGTGCCTGGAGTGTCCCGGACAGGGTCTCCTACAATGAGCAGTTCTTC. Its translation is CAWSVPDRVSYNEQFF.

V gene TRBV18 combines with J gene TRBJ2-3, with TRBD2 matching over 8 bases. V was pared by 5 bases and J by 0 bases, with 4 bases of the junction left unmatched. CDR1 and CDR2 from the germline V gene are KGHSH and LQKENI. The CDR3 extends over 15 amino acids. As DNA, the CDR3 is TGTGCCAGCTCAGTCTCTAGCGGGAGCACAGATACGCAGTATTTT. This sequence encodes CASSVSSGSTDTQYF.

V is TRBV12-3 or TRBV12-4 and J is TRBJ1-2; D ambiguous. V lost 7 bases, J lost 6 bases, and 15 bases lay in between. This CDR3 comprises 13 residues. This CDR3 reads CASTAQVLNGYTF. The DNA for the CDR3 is TGTGCCAGCACCGCCCAGGTGCTCAATGGCTACACCTTC.

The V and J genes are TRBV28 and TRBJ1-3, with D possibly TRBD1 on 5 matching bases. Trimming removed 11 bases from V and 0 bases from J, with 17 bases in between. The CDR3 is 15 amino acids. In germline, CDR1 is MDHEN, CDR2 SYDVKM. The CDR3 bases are TGTGCCTCTGGAGGGCGGGGGACCTCTGGAAACACCATATATTTT. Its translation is CASGGRGTSGNTIYF. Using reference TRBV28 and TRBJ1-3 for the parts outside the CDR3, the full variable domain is DVKVTQSSRYLVKRTGEKVFLECVQDMDHENMFWYRQDPGLGLRLIYFSYDVKMKEKGDIPEGYSVSREKKERFSLILESASTNQTSMYLCASGGRGTSGNTIYFGEGSWLTVV.

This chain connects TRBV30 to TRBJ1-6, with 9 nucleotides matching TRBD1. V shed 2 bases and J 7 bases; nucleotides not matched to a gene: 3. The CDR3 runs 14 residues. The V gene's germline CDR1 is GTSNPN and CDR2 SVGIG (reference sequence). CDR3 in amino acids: CAWSTGGGNSPLHF. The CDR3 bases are TGTGCCTGGAGTACAGGGGGCGGAAATTCACCCCTCCACTTT.

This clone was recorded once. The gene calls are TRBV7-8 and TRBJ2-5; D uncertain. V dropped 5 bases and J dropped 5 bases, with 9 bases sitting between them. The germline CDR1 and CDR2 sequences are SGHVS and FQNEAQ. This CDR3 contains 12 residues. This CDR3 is CASSPEWETQYF. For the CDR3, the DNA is TGTGCCAGCAGCCCTGAGTGGGAGACCCAGTACTTC.

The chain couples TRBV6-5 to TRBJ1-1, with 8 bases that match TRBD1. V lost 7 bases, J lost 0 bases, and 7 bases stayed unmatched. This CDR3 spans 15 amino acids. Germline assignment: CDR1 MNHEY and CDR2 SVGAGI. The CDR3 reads CASNRQGTMNTEAFF. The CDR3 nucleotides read TGTGCCAGCAACAGACAGGGGACTATGAACACTGAAGCTTTCTTT.

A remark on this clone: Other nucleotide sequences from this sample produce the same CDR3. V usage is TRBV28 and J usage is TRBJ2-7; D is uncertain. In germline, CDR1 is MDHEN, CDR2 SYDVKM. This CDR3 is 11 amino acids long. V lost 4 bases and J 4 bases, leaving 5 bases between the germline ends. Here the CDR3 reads CASSSYYEQYF. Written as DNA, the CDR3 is TGTGCCAGCAGTTCTTATTACGAGCAGTACTTC.

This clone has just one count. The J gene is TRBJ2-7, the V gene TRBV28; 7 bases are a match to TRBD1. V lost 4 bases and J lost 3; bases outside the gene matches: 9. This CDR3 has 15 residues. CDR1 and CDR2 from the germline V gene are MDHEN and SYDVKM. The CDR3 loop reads CASSSQGVRIYEQYF. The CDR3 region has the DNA TGTGCCAGCAGTTCCCAGGGGGTGCGGATCTACGAGCAGTACTTC.

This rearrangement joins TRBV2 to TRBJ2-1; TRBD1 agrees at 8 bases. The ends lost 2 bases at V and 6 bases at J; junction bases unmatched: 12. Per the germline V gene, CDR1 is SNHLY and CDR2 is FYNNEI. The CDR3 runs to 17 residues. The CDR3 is CASSEHPGQGSINEQFF. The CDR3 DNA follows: TGTGCCAGCAGTGAACACCCCGGACAGGGCTCGATCAATGAGCAGTTCTTC.

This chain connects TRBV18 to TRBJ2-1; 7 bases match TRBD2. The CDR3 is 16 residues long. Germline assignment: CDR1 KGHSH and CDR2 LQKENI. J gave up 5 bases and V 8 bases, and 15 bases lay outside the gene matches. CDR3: CASDTLPSGGNNEQFF. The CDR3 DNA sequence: TGTGCCAGCGACACCCTTCCTAGCGGAGGCAACAATGAGCAGTTCTTC. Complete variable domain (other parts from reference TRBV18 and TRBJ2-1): NAGVMQNPRHLVRRRGQEARLRCSPMKGHSHVYWYRQLPEEGLKFMVYLQKENIIDESGMPKERFSAEFPKEGPSILRIQQVVRGDSAAYFCASDTLPSGGNNEQFFGPGTRLTVL.

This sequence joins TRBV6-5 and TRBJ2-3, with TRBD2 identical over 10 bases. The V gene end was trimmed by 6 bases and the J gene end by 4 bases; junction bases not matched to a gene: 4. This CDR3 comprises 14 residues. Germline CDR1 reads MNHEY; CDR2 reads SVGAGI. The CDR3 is CASSPTSGSDTQYF. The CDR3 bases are TGTGCCAGCAGCCCGACTAGCGGGTCAGATACGCAGTATTTT.